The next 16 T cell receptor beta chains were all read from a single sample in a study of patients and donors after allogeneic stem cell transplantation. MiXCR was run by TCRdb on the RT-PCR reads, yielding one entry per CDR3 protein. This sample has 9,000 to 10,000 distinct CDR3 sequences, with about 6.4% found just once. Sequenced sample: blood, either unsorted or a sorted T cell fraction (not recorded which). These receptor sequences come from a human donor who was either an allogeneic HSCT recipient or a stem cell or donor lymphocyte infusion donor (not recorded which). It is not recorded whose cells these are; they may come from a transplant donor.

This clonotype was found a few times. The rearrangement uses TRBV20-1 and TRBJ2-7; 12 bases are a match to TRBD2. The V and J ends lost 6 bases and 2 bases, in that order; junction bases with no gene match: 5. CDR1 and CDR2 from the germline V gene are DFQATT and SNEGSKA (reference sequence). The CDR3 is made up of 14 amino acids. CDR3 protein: CSAYLAGGPYEQYF. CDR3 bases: TGCAGTGCCTACCTAGCGGGAGGGCCCTACGAGCAGTACTTC.

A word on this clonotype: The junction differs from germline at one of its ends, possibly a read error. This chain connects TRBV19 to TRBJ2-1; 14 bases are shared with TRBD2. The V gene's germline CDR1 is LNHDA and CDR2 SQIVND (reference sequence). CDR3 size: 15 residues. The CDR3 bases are TGTGCCAGTAGTGACCTCGGACTAGCGGGAGGAGGAACGATCTTC. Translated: CASSDLGLAGGGTIF.

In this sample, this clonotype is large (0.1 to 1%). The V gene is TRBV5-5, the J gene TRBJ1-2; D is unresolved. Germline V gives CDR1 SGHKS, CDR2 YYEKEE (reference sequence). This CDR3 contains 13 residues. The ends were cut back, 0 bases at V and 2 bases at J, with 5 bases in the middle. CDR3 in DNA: TGTGCCAGCAGCTTGGACGGAAACTATGGCTACACCTTC. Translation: CASSLDGNYGYTF. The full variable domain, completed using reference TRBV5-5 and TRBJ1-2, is DAGVTQSPTHLIKTRGQQVTLRCSPISGHKSVSWYQQVLGQGPQFIFQYYEKEERGRGNFPDRFSARQFPNYSSELNVNALLLGDSALYLCASSLDGNYGYTFGSGTRLTVV.

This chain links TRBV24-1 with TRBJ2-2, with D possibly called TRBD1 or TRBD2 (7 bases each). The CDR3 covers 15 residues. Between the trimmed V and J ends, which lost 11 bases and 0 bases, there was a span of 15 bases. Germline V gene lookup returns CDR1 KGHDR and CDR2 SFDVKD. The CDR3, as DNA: TGTGCCATACCAGGGGGGGATACGAACACCGGGGAGCTGTTTTTT. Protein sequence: CAIPGGDTNTGELFF.

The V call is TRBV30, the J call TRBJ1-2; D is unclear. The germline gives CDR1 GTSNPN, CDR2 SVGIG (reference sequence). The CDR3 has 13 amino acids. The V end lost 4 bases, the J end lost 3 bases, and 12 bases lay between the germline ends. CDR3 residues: CAWTGQIYYGYTF. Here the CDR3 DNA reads TGTGCCTGGACCGGGCAAATTTACTATGGCTACACCTTC. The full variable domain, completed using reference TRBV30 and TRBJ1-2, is SQTIHQWPATLVQPVGSPLSLECTVEGTSNPNLYWYRQAAGRGLQLLFYSVGIGQISSEVPQNLSASRPQDRQFILSSKKLLLSDSGFYLCAWTGQIYYGYTFGSGTRLTVV.

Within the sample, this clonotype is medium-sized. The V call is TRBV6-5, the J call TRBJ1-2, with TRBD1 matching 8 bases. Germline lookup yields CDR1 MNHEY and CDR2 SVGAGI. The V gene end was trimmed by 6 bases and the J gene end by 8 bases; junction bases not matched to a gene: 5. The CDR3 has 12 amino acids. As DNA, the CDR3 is TGTGCCAGCAGCGGAAGACAGGGGGGCTACACCTTC. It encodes CASSGRQGGYTF.

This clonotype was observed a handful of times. CDR3 bases: TGTGCCAGCAGTAGAGGACAGCCCCTCACAGATACGCAGTATTTT. This sequence encodes CASSRGQPLTDTQYF. This chain joins TRBV12-3 or TRBV12-4 and TRBJ2-3; perhaps TRBD1 as D (6 bases). Trimming stripped 5 bases from V and 2 bases from J, with 14 bases between. This CDR3 has 15 amino acids.

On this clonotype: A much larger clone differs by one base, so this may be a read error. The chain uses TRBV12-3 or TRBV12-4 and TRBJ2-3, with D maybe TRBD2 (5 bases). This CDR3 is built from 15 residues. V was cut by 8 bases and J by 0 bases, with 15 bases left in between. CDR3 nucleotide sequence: TGTGCCAGCGATTCCCTGGGCGGGAGCACAGATACGCAGTATTTT. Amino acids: CASDSLGGSTDTQYF.

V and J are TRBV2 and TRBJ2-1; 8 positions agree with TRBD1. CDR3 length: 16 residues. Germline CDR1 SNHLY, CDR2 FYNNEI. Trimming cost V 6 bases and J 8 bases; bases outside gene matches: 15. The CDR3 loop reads CASRERFRQGLDEQFF. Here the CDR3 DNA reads TGTGCCAGCAGGGAAAGGTTCCGACAGGGGTTGGATGAGCAGTTCTTC.

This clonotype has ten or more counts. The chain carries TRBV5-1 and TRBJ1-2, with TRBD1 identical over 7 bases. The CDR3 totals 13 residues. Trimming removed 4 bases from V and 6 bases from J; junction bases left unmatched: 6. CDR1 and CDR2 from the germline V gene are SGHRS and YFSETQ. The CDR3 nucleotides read TGCGCCAGCAGCCTGACAGGGCCTGATGGCTACACCTTC. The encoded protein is CASSLTGPDGYTF.

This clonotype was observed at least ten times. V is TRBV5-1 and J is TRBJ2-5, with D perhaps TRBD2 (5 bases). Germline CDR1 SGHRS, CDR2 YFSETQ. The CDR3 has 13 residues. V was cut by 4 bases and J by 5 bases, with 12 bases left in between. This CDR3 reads CASSRRWEETQYF. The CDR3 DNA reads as TGCGCCAGCAGCCGGAGGTGGGAGGAGACCCAGTACTTC.

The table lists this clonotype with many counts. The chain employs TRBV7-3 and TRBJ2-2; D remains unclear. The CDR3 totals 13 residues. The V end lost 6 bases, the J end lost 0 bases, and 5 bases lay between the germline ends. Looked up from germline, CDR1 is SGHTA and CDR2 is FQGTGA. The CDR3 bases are TGTGCCAGCAGGCCATCGAACACCGGGGAGCTGTTTTTT. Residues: CASRPSNTGELFF.

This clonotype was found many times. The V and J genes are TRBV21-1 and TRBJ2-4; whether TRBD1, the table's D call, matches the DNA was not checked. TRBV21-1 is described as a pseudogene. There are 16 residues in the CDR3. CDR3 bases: TGTGCCAGCAGCCCCCTAGCCAATCTAGCCAAAAACATTCAGTACTTC. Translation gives CASSPLANLAKNIQYF.

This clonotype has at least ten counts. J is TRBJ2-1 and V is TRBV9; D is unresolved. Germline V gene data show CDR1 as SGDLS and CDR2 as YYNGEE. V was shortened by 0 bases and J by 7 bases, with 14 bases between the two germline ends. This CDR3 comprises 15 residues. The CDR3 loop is CASSVEPSVQNEQFF. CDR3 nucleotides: TGTGCCAGCAGCGTAGAGCCGTCAGTACAAAATGAGCAGTTCTTC. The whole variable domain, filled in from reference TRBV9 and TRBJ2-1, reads DSGVTQTPKHLITATGQRVTLRCSPRSGDLSVYWYQQSLDQGLQFLIQYYNGEERAKGNILERFSAQQFPDLHSELNLSSLELGDSALYFCASSVEPSVQNEQFFGPGTRLTVL.

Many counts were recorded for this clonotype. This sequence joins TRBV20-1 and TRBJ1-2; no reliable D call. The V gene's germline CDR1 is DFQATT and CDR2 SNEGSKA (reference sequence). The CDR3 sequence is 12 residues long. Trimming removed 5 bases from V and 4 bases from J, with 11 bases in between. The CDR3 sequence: CSARAGSYGYTF. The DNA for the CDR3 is TGCAGTGCTCGGGCGGGCAGCTATGGCTACACCTTC.

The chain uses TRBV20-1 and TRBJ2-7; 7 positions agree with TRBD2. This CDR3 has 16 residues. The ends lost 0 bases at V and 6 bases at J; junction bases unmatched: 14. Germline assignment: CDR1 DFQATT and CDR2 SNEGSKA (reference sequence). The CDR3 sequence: CSARDGSVGGLGEQYF. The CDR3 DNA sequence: TGCAGTGCTAGAGATGGGTCGGTGGGAGGGCTCGGCGAGCAGTACTTC.